These 21 T cell receptor beta chains were all obtained from the same sample, sequenced in a study of blood T cells in healthy people across ages. Alongside a J-beta primer mix, a sample-barcoded 5' primer served in a second PCR lasting roughly 7 to 11 cycles. Each CDR3 protein is one row after TCRdb ran MiXCR on the 5' RACE reads. Of more than 650,000 distinct CDR3 sequences in the sample, about 24% were seen once. The sample consisted of blood. These receptors were taken from a man aged 70 or older in good health.

The V gene is TRBV5-1, the J gene TRBJ2-5; TRBD1 or TRBD2 may be the D gene (5 bases each). The J call may not be correct, given that the DNA end is closer to TRBJ2-1. Germline assignment: CDR1 SGHRS and CDR2 YFSETQ. The CDR3 totals 15 residues. The CDR3 protein is CASSPSVGEQNEQFF. The CDR3 region has the DNA TGCGCCAGCAGCCCCTCGGTGGGGGAGCAGAATGAGCAGTTCTTC.

The chain recombines TRBV7-8 with TRBJ2-7; 8 bases fit TRBD2. V was clipped by 1 base and J by 5 bases; unmatched bases: 4. CDR1 SGHVS and CDR2 FQNEAQ come from the germline V gene. The CDR3 is 14 residues long. This chain's CDR3 is CASSLVAGMHEQYV. CDR3 in DNA: TGTGCCAGCAGCTTAGTAGCGGGAATGCACGAGCAGTACGTC.

The rearrangement links TRBV6-2 or TRBV6-3 to TRBJ1-5; D ambiguous. This CDR3 has 13 amino acids. Germline V CDR1 and CDR2: MNHEY, SVGEGT. V lost 5 bases and J 5 bases, leaving 10 bases between the germline ends. CDR3 sequence reads: CASSPEAYQPQHF. The CDR3 DNA sequence: TGTGCCAGCAGTCCCGAAGCCTATCAGCCCCAGCATTTT.

This clonotype was recorded a few times. This rearrangement joins TRBV6-5 to TRBJ1-1, with TRBD1 matching over 8 bases. V dropped 8 bases and J dropped 3; count of bases not matched to a gene: 8. Per germline, CDR1 MNHEY and CDR2 SVGAGI. The CDR3 covers 14 residues. For the CDR3, the DNA is TGTGCCAGCTCGCAGGGGGCGGGGGACACTGAAGCTTTCTTT. Amino acids: CASSQGAGDTEAFF.

The sample holds a few counts of this clonotype. This chain joins TRBV24-1 and TRBJ2-1, with 7 bases fitting TRBD1. This CDR3 is 12 amino acids long. Germline V gene sequence: CDR1 KGHDR, CDR2 SFDVKD. The V gene end was trimmed by 7 bases and the J gene end by 5 bases; junction bases not matched to a gene: 1. As DNA, the CDR3 is TGTGCCACCAGGGGACAGCACAATGAGCAGTTCTTC. Amino acids: CATRGQHNEQFF.

V gene TRBV25-1 combines with J gene TRBJ1-1; D unresolved. Germline V lookup: CDR1 MGHDK, CDR2 SYGVNS. With 3 bases removed from V and 4 bases from J, the gap between germline ends came to 12 bases. The CDR3 extends over 14 amino acids. The CDR3 is CASSDPGGSTEAFF. CDR3 bases: TGTGCCAGCAGTGATCCGGGTGGGAGCACTGAAGCTTTCTTT.

The chain carries TRBV12-3 or TRBV12-4 and TRBJ1-1; perhaps TRBD1 as D (5 bases). Trimming pared 5 bases from V and 5 bases from J, leaving 12 bases between. The length of the CDR3 is 13 residues. CDR3 nucleotide sequence: TGTGCCAGCAGTCCTAGAACAGGAACTGAAGCTTTCTTT. This sequence encodes CASSPRTGTEAFF.

To note about this clonotype: Sequence at one end of the junction differs from germline and may be a read error. The chain is built from TRBV5-1 and TRBJ2-5; maybe TRBD2 (6 bases). The germline CDR1 and CDR2 sequences are SGHRS and YFSETQ. This CDR3 comprises 15 residues. The CDR3 spells CASSLAGYLQETQYF. CDR3 nucleotide sequence: TGCGCCAGCAGTTTGGCGGGATACTTGCAAGAGACCCAGTACTTC.

This chain links TRBV10-3 with TRBJ2-1; possible D gene TRBD1, 5 bases. CDR3 length: 13 residues. Trimming stripped 4 bases from V and 6 bases from J, with 10 bases between. Germline V gives CDR1 ENHRY, CDR2 SYGVKD. CDR3 in DNA: TGTGCCATCAGTGCGGGCAGGGTCAATGAGCAGTTCTTC. It is translated as CAISAGRVNEQFF.

The rearrangement joins TRBV5-6 to TRBJ1-2; D is undetermined. Germline assignment: CDR1 SGHDT and CDR2 YYEEEE. The length of the CDR3 is 14 residues. Trimming removed 1 base from V and 6 bases from J, with 13 bases in between. This CDR3 is CASSLSIGRDGYTF. The CDR3 DNA is TGTGCCAGCAGCTTGAGTATCGGGCGCGATGGCTACACCTTC.

This clonotype was detected a few times. The chain combines TRBV29-1 with TRBJ2-3; 9 positions match TRBD2. V shed 8 bases and J 0 bases; nucleotides not matched to a gene: 6. CDR3 size: 14 residues. Germline CDR1 and CDR2: SQVTM and ANQGSEA. CDR3 DNA: TGCAGCTTTACCGGACTAGCGAGCACAGATACGCAGTATTTT. It is translated as CSFTGLASTDTQYF.

The chain combines TRBV27 with TRBJ2-4, with D possibly being TRBD2 (6 bases). The CDR3 length is 14 residues. Trimming took off 6 bases at V and 3 bases at J, with 12 bases between the two ends. Germline CDR1 MNHEY, CDR2 SMNVEV (reference sequence). The CDR3 DNA reads TGTGCCAGCAGCCTGGGGGGTGACAAAAACATTCAGTACTTC. Its translation: CASSLGGDKNIQYF.

CDR3 DNA: TGTGCCAGCAGCCAAGGGTCGGGAGTGGGGTACATTCAGTACTTC. Translated, it gives CASSQGSGVGYIQYF. The J gene is TRBJ2-4, the V gene TRBV3-1, with TRBD2 as a possible D gene (6 bases). This CDR3 contains 15 residues. V was pared by 1 base and J by 8 bases, with 15 bases between. The germline V gene encodes CDR1 LGHDT and CDR2 YNNKEL (reference sequence).

In this sample, this clonotype turned up a few times. This chain links TRBV7-9 with TRBJ2-3, with no clear D. The V gene lost 2 bases and the J gene lost 0 bases, with 12 bases spanning the gap. The CDR3 runs to 16 residues. Germline V CDR1 and CDR2: SEHNR, FQNEAQ (reference sequence). In DNA form, the CDR3 reads TGTGCCAGCAGCTTATTCCGCCCGGCTAGCACAGATACGCAGTATTTT. Protein product: CASSLFRPASTDTQYF.

This clonotype was recorded many times. The chain links TRBV4-3 to TRBJ1-4; D is uncertain. V lost 1 base to trimming and J lost 2 bases, with 5 bases between them. Germline V gene data show CDR1 as LGHNA and CDR2 as YSLEER. The CDR3 spans 14 residues. In nucleotides, the CDR3 is TGCGCCAGCAGCCAAGTCGTTACTAATGAAAAACTGTTTTTT. This translates into CASSQVVTNEKLFF.

The rearrangement uses TRBV7-9 and TRBJ1-1, with no clear D. V gave up 5 bases and J gave up 0 bases, with 13 bases separating them. The CDR3 has 15 amino acids. CDR1 and CDR2 (germline): SEHNR, FQNEAQ (reference sequence). The CDR3 sequence is CASSLDFFLNTEAFF. In nucleotides, the CDR3 is TGTGCCAGCAGCCTAGACTTTTTTTTGAACACTGAAGCTTTCTTT.

In this sample, this clonotype turned up a few times. V gene TRBV7-2 combines with J gene TRBJ2-7; weak D call: TRBD2 (5 bases). There are 15 residues in the CDR3. Trimming shortened V by 1 base and J by 0 bases, and 10 bases separated the two germline ends. The germline CDR1 and CDR2 sequences are SGHTA and FQGNSA. The CDR3 coding sequence is TGTGCCAGCAGCTTAGGAATCGGACTCTCCTACGAGCAGTACTTC. Translated: CASSLGIGLSYEQYF.

Ten or more counts support this clonotype. V gene TRBV7-6 combines with J gene TRBJ1-2; TRBD1 might be the D (6 bases). CDR1 and CDR2 from the germline V gene are SGHVS and FNYEAQ. The length of the CDR3 is 14 residues. V shed 5 bases and J shed 3 bases, with 13 bases lying between them. The DNA of the CDR3 is TGTGCCAGCAGCCCAGGACAGCCAGACTATGGCTACACCTTC. Translated, it gives CASSPGQPDYGYTF. Filled out from reference TRBV7-6 and TRBJ1-2, the complete variable domain reads GAGVSQSPRYKVTKRGQDVALRCDPISGHVSLYWYRQALGQGPEFLTYFNYEAQQDKSGLPNDRFSAERPEGSISTLTIQRTEQRDSAMYRCASSPGQPDYGYTFGSGTRLTVV.

The V call is TRBV7-8, the J call TRBJ1-1; no firm D call. Trimming removed 9 bases from V and 0 bases from J, with 17 bases in between. The length of the CDR3 is 15 residues. Germline CDR1 and CDR2: SGHVS and FQNEAQ. CDR3 amino acids: CASREALGMNTEAFF. CDR3 bases: TGTGCCAGTAGAGAAGCGCTGGGTATGAACACTGAAGCTTTCTTT. The variable domain in full, completed from reference TRBV7-8 and TRBJ1-1, reads GAGVSQSPRYKVAKRGQDVALRCDPISGHVSLFWYQQALGQGPEFLTYFQNEAQLDKSGLPSDRFFAERPEGSVSTLKIQRTQQEDSAVYLCASREALGMNTEAFFGQGTRLTVV.

This rearrangement joins TRBV11-2 to TRBJ1-1; maybe TRBD1 (5 bases). Trimming stripped 4 bases from V and 3 bases from J, with 6 bases between. Germline CDR1 and CDR2: SGHAT and FQNNGV. The CDR3 is 12 amino acids. CDR3 nucleotide sequence: TGTGCCAGCAGCTCCAGGGACACTGAAGCTTTCTTT. Protein sequence: CASSSRDTEAFF.

There are a few counts of this clonotype. This chain links TRBV12-3 or TRBV12-4 with TRBJ1-6, with D tentatively TRBD1 (5 bases). The CDR3 is made up of 14 amino acids. Trimming cost V 5 bases and J 7 bases, with 12 bases left between them. The CDR3 region has the DNA TGTGCCAGCAGTAGGGGCAGGGCCAATTCACCCCTCCACTTT. Encoded protein: CASSRGRANSPLHF.